This entry is about one TCR beta chain. Its antigen is not known. V was pared by 2 bases and J by 5 bases, with 19 bases between. The CDR3 sequence is 17 residues long. CDR1 SGHAT and CDR2 FQNNGV come from the germline V gene. This sample is drawn from a study of shared clonotypes between healthy human individuals. Notes on the study in general: The study sampled only blood, and tissue repertoires likely differ. Across a handful of donors, naive CD4 shared roughly 5%, naive CD8 3.5% to 4%, memory CD4 over 2%, memory CD8 0.4% to 0.5%.

Genomic DNA of each subset was evenly split across several immunoSEQ plates. The assay was immunoSEQ multiplex PCR, and TCRdb's table has in-frame clones only and misses some. The data show about 2.4 million clones, with 93% seen just once and approximately 0.35% held by the top ten. Donors comprised healthy HIV-negative adults lacking recent acute infections or vaccinations. The clonotype was recovered from a man aged 18-30 years in good health. Some clones in this sample may be carry-over from other donors' samples. The chain employs TRBV11-2 and TRBJ2-1, with D unclear. The sequenced sample was naive CD4+ T cells from PBMCs. Subset meaning: CD45RA+ positively selected. CDR3 DNA: TGTGCCAGCAGCTTATCCCGAGTAAGAACATACAACAATGAGCAGTTCTTC. Its protein is CASSLSRVRTYNNEQFF.